This is a list of T cell receptor beta chains from one sample in a study of OX40 agonist ivuxolimab in advanced cancers. The method was immunoSEQ multiplex PCR; TCRdb's version includes in-frame clones alone and lacks a portion of them. The sample shows 50,000 or so clones, approximately 95% of them seen only once. The sample in question was CD4+ or CD8+ T cells sorted from blood, obtained in a trial of the OX40 agonist ivuxolimab. Receptor source: an adult with an advanced solid tumor such as melanoma, head and neck, liver or kidney cancer. Both conserved end residues are part of each CDR3. The order of the fields is CDR3 DNA, CDR3 protein, V gene, D gene, CDR3 length, clone size, J gene. D genes are given only for firm matches. A clone size is listed for some rows: how often the clone was seen (once, few, many), or a class if it is expanded.

CDR3 DNA: TGTGCCAGCAGCTTAGGGAGCTCCTACAATGAGCAGTTCTTC
CDR3 protein: CASSLGSSYNEQFF
V gene: TRBV7-8
D gene: -
CDR3 length: 14
clone size: -
J gene: TRBJ2-1

CDR3 DNA: TGTGCCAGCAGTTTCACGGTCGTCGGGGAGCTGTTTTTT
CDR3 protein: CASSFTVVGELFF
V gene: TRBV27
D gene: -
CDR3 length: 13
clone size: -
J gene: TRBJ2-2

CDR3 DNA: TGTGCCAGCAGCCCCACTAGCGGGAGTTATAGAAACACCGGGGAGCTGTTTTTT
CDR3 protein: CASSPTSGSYRNTGELFF
V gene: TRBV7-9
D gene: TRBD2
CDR3 length: 18
clone size: -
J gene: TRBJ2-2

CDR3 DNA: TGCGCCAGCAGGGACAGCGGTGGGAATGAGCAGTTCTTC
CDR3 protein: CASRDSGGNEQFF
V gene: TRBV10-2
D gene: -
CDR3 length: 13
clone size: -
J gene: TRBJ2-1

CDR3 DNA: TGTGCCAGCAGCCTACAAGAGACCCAGTACTTC
CDR3 protein: CASSLQETQYF
V gene: TRBV11-2
D gene: -
CDR3 length: 11
clone size: few
J gene: TRBJ2-5

CDR3 DNA: TGTGCCAGCAGTTTACAGGTACAGTACGAGCAGTACTTC
CDR3 protein: CASSLQVQYEQYF
V gene: TRBV27
D gene: -
CDR3 length: 13
clone size: -
J gene: TRBJ2-7

CDR3 DNA: TGTGCCAGCAGCTTAGGGCTAGCGGGGAGCTACGAGCAGTACTTC
CDR3 protein: CASSLGLAGSYEQYF
V gene: TRBV7-2
D gene: TRBD2
CDR3 length: 15
clone size: -
J gene: TRBJ2-7

CDR3 DNA: TGTGCCAGCAGTTACTCGACAGGGGCAGGGCCTGAAGCTTTCTTT
CDR3 protein: CASSYSTGAGPEAFF
V gene: TRBV6-6
D gene: TRBD1
CDR3 length: 15
clone size: -
J gene: TRBJ1-1

CDR3 DNA: TGTGCCAGCACCCAACTCCTGACAGGGAGTTATGGCTACACCTTC
CDR3 protein: CASTQLLTGSYGYTF
V gene: TRBV6-5
D gene: TRBD1
CDR3 length: 15
clone size: -
J gene: TRBJ1-2

CDR3 DNA: TGTGCCAGCAGCTCCCGCGAGGAGGAAGGCACAGATACGCAGTATTTT
CDR3 protein: CASSSREEEGTDTQYF
V gene: TRBV7-9
D gene: -
CDR3 length: 16
clone size: -
J gene: TRBJ2-3

CDR3 DNA: TGTGCCAGCAGTGATTGGTTAGGGCTAGCCGAGGAGTATTTT
CDR3 protein: CASSDWLGLAEEYF
V gene: TRBV2
D gene: -
CDR3 length: 14
clone size: -
J gene: TRBJ2-3

CDR3 DNA: TGCGCCAGCAGCCAAGATCCTGCGGGACAGGGATCCTACAATGAGCAGTTCTTC
CDR3 protein: CASSQDPAGQGSYNEQFF
V gene: TRBV4-3
D gene: TRBD1
CDR3 length: 18
clone size: -
J gene: TRBJ2-1

CDR3 DNA: TGTGCCAGCAGCCAAGAGGACAGGGGACCCCAAGAGACCCAGTACTTC
CDR3 protein: CASSQEDRGPQETQYF
V gene: TRBV14
D gene: TRBD1
CDR3 length: 16
clone size: once
J gene: TRBJ2-5

CDR3 DNA: TGTGCCAGCAGCTTACAGCGTACCCACAATGAGCAGTTCTTC
CDR3 protein: CASSLQRTHNEQFF
V gene: TRBV5-5
D gene: -
CDR3 length: 14
clone size: once
J gene: TRBJ2-1

CDR3 DNA: TGTGCCAGCAGGGGATTACGCGAGCAGTACTTC
CDR3 protein: CASRGLREQYF
V gene: TRBV6-6
D gene: -
CDR3 length: 11
clone size: -
J gene: TRBJ2-7

CDR3 DNA: TGTGCCAGCAGCTTCCAATATCAGCCCCAGCATTTT
CDR3 protein: CASSFQYQPQHF
V gene: TRBV7-8
D gene: -
CDR3 length: 12
clone size: -
J gene: TRBJ1-5

CDR3 DNA: TGTGCCAGTAGCTCCCGGGACAGGGGAATTGGGCAAAATCAGCCCCAGCATTTT
CDR3 protein: CASSSRDRGIGQNQPQHF
V gene: TRBV19
D gene: TRBD1
CDR3 length: 18
clone size: -
J gene: TRBJ1-5

CDR3 DNA: TGTGCCAGCAGTCTAAATGGCGGAGGGGAGCTGTTTTTT
CDR3 protein: CASSLNGGGELFF
V gene: TRBV9
D gene: -
CDR3 length: 13
clone size: few
J gene: TRBJ2-2

CDR3 DNA: TGTGCCAGCAGCTTCTGGCCCGGGCAGACCCAGTACTTC
CDR3 protein: CASSFWPGQTQYF
V gene: TRBV9
D gene: -
CDR3 length: 13
clone size: -
J gene: TRBJ2-5

CDR3 DNA: TGTGCCAGCAGCTTTTTGGGGGGCGATGCTTTCTTT
CDR3 protein: CASSFLGGDAFF
V gene: TRBV5-6
D gene: -
CDR3 length: 12
clone size: once
J gene: TRBJ1-1

CDR3 DNA: TGTGCCAGCAGCTTCCATGAGCAGTTCTTC
CDR3 protein: CASSFHEQFF
V gene: TRBV11-2
D gene: -
CDR3 length: 10
clone size: -
J gene: TRBJ2-1

CDR3 DNA: TGTGCCACCAGCAGAGGACTAGCGGTTTACGAGCAGTACTTC
CDR3 protein: CATSRGLAVYEQYF
V gene: TRBV15
D gene: TRBD2
CDR3 length: 14
clone size: once
J gene: TRBJ2-7

CDR3 DNA: TGTGCCAGCTCCTATCCAGGGGACGGACATGAGCAGTTCTTC
CDR3 protein: CASSYPGDGHEQFF
V gene: TRBV6-5
D gene: -
CDR3 length: 14
clone size: once
J gene: TRBJ2-1